This T cell receptor beta chain derives from a study of blood T cell repertoires in COVID-19. Study context: Specimens from acute and convalescent COVID-19 originated in the United States, Italy and Spain. Nucleic acid was either cDNA or gDNA, and it came from T cells, B-cell-depleted T cells, or PBMCs.

Germline assignment: CDR1 SEHNR and CDR2 FQNEAQ (reference sequence). V lost 0 bases and J 2 bases, leaving 20 bases between the germline ends. There are 18 residues in the CDR3. Authors' analysis steps: Amplification with reference gene primers provided the estimates of nucleated cell counts. The method was immunoSEQ multiplex PCR; TCRdb's version includes in-frame clones alone and lacks a portion of them. V, J and clone size are those of that table, while D and trimming were read from the DNA. The repertoire includes about 99,000 clones, approximately 80% of them detected once, and 4% to 5.5% sits in the top ten.

The specimen was peripheral blood. The receptor was isolated from a man aged 55-75 years with acute or convalescent COVID-19. The rearrangement links TRBV7-9 to TRBJ2-7; TRBD1 is a possible D gene (7 bases). The CDR3 reads CASSLAVRRGHITYEQYF. Here the CDR3 DNA reads TGTGCCAGCAGCTTAGCGGTTAGGAGGGGGCATATCACCTACGAGCAGTACTTC.